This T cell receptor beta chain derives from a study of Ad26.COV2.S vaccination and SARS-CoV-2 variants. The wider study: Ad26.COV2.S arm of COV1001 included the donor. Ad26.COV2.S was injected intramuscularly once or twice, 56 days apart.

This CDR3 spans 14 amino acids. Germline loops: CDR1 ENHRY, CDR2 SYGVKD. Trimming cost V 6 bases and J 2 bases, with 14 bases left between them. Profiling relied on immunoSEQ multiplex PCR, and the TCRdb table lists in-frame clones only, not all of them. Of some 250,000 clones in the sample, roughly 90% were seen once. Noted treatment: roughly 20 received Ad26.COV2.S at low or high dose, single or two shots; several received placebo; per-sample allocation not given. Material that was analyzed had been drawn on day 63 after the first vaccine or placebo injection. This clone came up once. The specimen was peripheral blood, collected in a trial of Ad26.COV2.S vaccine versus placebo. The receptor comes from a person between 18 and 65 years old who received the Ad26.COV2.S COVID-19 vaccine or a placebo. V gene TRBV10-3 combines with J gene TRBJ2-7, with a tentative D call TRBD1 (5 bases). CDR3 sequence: CAISPKGSTYEQYF. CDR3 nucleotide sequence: TGTGCCATCAGCCCAAAGGGGTCTACCTACGAGCAGTACTTC.